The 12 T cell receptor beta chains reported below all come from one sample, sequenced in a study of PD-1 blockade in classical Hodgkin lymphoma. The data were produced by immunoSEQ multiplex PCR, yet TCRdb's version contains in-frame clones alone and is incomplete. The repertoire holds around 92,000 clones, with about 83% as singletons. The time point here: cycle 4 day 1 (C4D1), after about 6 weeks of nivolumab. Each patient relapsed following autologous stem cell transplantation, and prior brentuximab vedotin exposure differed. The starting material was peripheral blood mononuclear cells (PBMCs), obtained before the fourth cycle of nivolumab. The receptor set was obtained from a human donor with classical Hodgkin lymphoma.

For the CDR3, the DNA is TGTGCCAGCGACCGACAGGGGTCGGGTTACGAGCAGTACTTC. Its translation is CASDRQGSGYEQYF. The chain has TRBV18 and TRBJ2-7, with TRBD1 matching 8 bases. CDR1 and CDR2 from the germline V gene are KGHSH and LQKENI. J lost 4 bases, V lost 8 bases, and 10 bases had no gene match. The CDR3 sequence is 14 residues long.

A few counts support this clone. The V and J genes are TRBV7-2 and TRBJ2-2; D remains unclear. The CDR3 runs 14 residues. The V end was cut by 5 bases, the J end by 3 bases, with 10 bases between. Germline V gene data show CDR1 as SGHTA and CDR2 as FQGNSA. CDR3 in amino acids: CASSPNLDTGELFF. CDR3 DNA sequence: TGTGCCAGCAGCCCGAACTTGGACACCGGGGAGCTGTTTTTT.

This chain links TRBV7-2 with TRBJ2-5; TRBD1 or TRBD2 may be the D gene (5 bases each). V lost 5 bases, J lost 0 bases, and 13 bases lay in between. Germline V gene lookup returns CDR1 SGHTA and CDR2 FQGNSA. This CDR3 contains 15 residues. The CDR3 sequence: CASSPGTLYQETQYF. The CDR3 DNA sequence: TGTGCCAGCAGCCCCGGGACCTTATACCAAGAGACCCAGTACTTC.

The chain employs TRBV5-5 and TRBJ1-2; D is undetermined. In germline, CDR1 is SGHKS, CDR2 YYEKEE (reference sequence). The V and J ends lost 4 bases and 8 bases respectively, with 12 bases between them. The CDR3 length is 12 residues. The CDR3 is CASSTLNPGYTF. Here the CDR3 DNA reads TGTGCCAGCAGCACCCTAAACCCGGGCTACACCTTC.

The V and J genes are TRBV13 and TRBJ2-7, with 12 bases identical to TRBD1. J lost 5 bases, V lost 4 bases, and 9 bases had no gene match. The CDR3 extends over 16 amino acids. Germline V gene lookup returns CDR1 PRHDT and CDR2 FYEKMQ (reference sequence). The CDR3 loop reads CASSWTVGTGGHEQYF. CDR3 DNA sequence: TGTGCCAGCAGCTGGACCGTCGGGACAGGGGGCCACGAGCAGTACTTC. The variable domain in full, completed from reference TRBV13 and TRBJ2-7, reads AAGVIQSPRHLIKEKRETATLKCYPIPRHDTVYWYQQGPGQDPQFLISFYEKMQSDKGSIPDRFSAQQFSDYHSELNMSSLELGDSALYFCASSWTVGTGGHEQYFGPGTRLTVT.

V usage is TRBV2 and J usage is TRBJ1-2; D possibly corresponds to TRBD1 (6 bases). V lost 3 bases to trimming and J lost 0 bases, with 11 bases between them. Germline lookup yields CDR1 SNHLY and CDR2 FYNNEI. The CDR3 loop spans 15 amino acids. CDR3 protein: CASSEGAGPNYGYTF. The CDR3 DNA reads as TGTGCCAGCAGTGAGGGGGCAGGCCCTAACTATGGCTACACCTTC.

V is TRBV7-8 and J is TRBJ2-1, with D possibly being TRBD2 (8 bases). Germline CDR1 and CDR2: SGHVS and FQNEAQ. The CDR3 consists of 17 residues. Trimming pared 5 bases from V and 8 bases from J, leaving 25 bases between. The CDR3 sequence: CASSRGGGRLLWDEQFF. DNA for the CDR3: TGTGCCAGCAGCCGAGGGGGCGGGAGGTTGTTGTGGGATGAGCAGTTCTTC. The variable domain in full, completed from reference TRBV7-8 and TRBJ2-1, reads GAGVSQSPRYKVAKRGQDVALRCDPISGHVSLFWYQQALGQGPEFLTYFQNEAQLDKSGLPSDRFFAERPEGSVSTLKIQRTQQEDSAVYLCASSRGGGRLLWDEQFFGPGTRLTVL.

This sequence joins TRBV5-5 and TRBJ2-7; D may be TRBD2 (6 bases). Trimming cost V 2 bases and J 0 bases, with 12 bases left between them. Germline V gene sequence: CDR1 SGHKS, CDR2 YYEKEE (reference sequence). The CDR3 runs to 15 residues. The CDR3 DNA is TGTGCCAGCAGCTTAGCGGGTGGGAGCTCCTACGAGCAGTACTTC. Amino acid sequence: CASSLAGGSSYEQYF.

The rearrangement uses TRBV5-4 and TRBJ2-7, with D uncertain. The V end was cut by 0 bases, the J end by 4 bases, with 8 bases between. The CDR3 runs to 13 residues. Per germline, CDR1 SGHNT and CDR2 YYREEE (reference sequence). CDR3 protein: CASSLDSRYEQYF. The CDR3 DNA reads TGTGCCAGCAGCTTGGACAGCCGATACGAGCAGTACTTC.

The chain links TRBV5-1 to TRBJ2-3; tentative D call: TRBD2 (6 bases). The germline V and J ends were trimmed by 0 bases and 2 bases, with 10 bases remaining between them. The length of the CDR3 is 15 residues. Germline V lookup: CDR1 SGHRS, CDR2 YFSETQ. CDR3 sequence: CASSLAGVVTDTQYF. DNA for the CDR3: TGCGCCAGCAGCTTGGCGGGAGTGGTCACAGATACGCAGTATTTT.

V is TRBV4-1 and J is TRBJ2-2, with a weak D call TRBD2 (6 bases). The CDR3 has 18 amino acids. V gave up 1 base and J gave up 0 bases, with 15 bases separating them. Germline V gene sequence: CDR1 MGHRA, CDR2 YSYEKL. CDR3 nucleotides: TGCGCCAGCAGCCAAGTCCCCCGGGGCGGGGCGAACACCGGGGAGCTGTTTTTT. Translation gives CASSQVPRGGANTGELFF.

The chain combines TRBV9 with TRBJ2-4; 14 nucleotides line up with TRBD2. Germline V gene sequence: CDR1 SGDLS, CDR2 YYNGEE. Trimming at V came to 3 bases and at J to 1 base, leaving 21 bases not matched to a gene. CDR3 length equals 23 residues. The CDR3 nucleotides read TGTGCCAGCAGCGCCCTACCGGGACTAGCGGGAGTACATGAGGGGTCGGCCAAAAACATTCAGTACTTC. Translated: CASSALPGLAGVHEGSAKNIQYF.